This TCR beta chain was captured in a study of shared clonotypes between healthy human individuals. Details on this clone: This same CDR3 is encoded by further DNA sequences in the sample.

Clones were read by immunoSEQ multiplex PCR, and TCRdb kept only the in-frame ones, dropping some. The table lists 740,000 or so clones, roughly 72% of them singletons. With 4 bases removed from V and 3 bases from J, the gap between germline ends came to 7 bases. Germline CDR1 and CDR2: SEHNR and FQNEAQ (reference sequence). This CDR3 spans 12 amino acids. This clonotype was sampled from a young woman in good health. The chain has TRBV7-9 and TRBJ2-7; D is perhaps TRBD1 (5 bases). Sequenced: memory CD4+ T cells sorted from blood. Regarding subset: CD45RA-negative fraction. Here the CDR3 DNA reads TGTGCCAGCAGCTCGACAGTCTACGAGCAGTACTTC. It yields the protein CASSSTVYEQYF.